A selection of T cell receptor beta chains follows, all from one sample in a study of blood T cell repertoires in COVID-19. Assay used: immunoSEQ multiplex PCR; TCRdb lists only in-frame clones, some missing. The sample shows about 190,000 clones, about 89% of them seen only once. The material sequenced was peripheral blood. The receptor set was obtained from a man aged 35-49 years with acute or convalescent COVID-19. CDR3s include the opening cysteine and the closing phenylalanine or tryptophan. D genes are given only for firm matches. Clone size, where shown, is once, few, many, or a class for clones that have expanded.

len,d_gene,j_gene,v_gene,abundance,CDR3aa,CDR3nt
17,TRBD2,TRBJ2-3,TRBV7-8,NA,CASSFPLSGGNTDTQYF,TGTGCCAGCAGCTTCCCACTAAGCGGGGGGAACACAGATACGCAGTATTTT
18,TRBD2,TRBJ2-1,TRBV9,NA,CASSARGGYTSSYNEQFF,TGTGCCAGCAGCGCAAGGGGAGGGTATACGAGTTCCTACAATGAGCAGTTCTTC
15,NA,TRBJ2-7,TRBV5-6,NA,CASSWGLTGDYEQYF,TGTGCCAGCAGCTGGGGACTCACAGGGGACTACGAGCAGTACTTC
16,TRBD1,TRBJ2-2,TRBV9,NA,CASSEAGGVRTGELFF,TGTGCCAGCAGCGAAGCAGGGGGCGTGCGGACCGGGGAGCTGTTTTTT
13,NA,TRBJ1-5,TRBV2,few,CASSSYTRQPQHF,TGTGCCAGCAGCTCGTACACCAGACAGCCCCAGCATTTT
17,TRBD2,TRBJ2-4,TRBV6-1,NA,CASSEVSGGLGKNIQYF,TGTGCCAGCAGTGAAGTATCGGGGGGGCTCGGCAAAAACATTCAGTACTTC
15,NA,TRBJ2-5,TRBV6-2/TRBV6-3,once,CASSYSLTGSETQYF,TGTGCCAGCAGTTACTCGCTCACAGGGTCAGAGACCCAGTACTTC
14,NA,TRBJ2-5,TRBV4-3,NA,CASSQDGYQETQYF,TGCGCCAGCAGCCAAGACGGGTACCAAGAGACCCAGTACTTC
15,NA,TRBJ1-6,TRBV28,NA,CASNSHRGSNSPLHF,TGTGCCAGCAATTCTCACCGGGGTAGCAATTCACCCCTCCACTTT
13,NA,TRBJ2-7,TRBV27,few,CASSRGFRYEQYF,TGTGCCAGCAGTAGGGGGTTTAGGTACGAGCAGTACTTC
13,NA,TRBJ2-7,TRBV28,NA,CASSPGQNYEQYF,TGTGCCAGCAGCCCCGGACAGAACTACGAGCAGTACTTC
13,NA,TRBJ2-7,TRBV30,NA,CAWSADISYEQYF,TGTGCCTGGAGTGCGGACATCTCCTACGAGCAGTACTTC
15,NA,TRBJ2-5,TRBV6-5,NA,CASSLGAGRPETQYF,TGTGCCAGCAGTCTGGGGGCAGGGCGCCCAGAGACCCAGTACTTC
15,NA,TRBJ1-6,TRBV19,NA,CASSRGSSYNSPLHF,TGTGCCAGTAGCAGGGGATCCTCCTATAATTCACCCCTCCACTTT
12,TRBD1,TRBJ1-2,TRBV12-3/TRBV12-4,NA,CASYSRGQSYTF,TGTGCCAGTTACTCGCGGGGACAGAGCTACACCTTC
15,TRBD1,TRBJ2-2,TRBV11-3,NA,CASSRRQGRTGELFF,TGTGCCAGCAGCCGTCGACAGGGAAGGACCGGGGAGCTGTTTTTT
18,NA,TRBJ2-1,TRBV21-1,NA,CASSKTETPGQYYNEQFF,TGTGCCAGCAGCAAAACCGAAACGCCGGGACAGTACTACAATGAGCAGTTCTTC